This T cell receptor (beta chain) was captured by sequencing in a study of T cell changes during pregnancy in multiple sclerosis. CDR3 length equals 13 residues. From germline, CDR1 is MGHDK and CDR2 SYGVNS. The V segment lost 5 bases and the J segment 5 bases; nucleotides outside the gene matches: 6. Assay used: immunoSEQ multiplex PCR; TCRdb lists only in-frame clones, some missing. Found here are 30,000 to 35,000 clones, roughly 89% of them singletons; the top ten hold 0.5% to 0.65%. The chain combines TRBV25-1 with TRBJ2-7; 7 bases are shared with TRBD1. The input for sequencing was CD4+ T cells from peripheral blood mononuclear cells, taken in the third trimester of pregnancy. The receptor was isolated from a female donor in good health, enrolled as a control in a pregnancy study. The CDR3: CASSLTGAHEQYF. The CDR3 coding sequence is TGTGCCAGCAGTCTAACAGGGGCCCACGAGCAGTACTTC.